The present T cell receptor beta chain was sequenced within a study of T cells expressing NK-cell markers (dated by TCRdb to about 2020). Context from the whole study: TCR beta-chain repertoires were profiled in sorted CD3+CD56+NKG2C+, CD3+CD56+NKG2C- and CD3+CD56-NKG2C+ T-cell subsets from roughly eight donors. Of the eight sequenced donors, seven were found to be HCMV-seropositive and one was found to be HCMV-seronegative. The eight sequenced donors were randomly selected healthy volunteers, three men and five women. The libraries were sequenced on Illumina HiSeq 2000/2500, MiSeq or NextSeq, producing 2 x 150 bp reads.

With regard to this clonotype: Its specific antigen is unknown.

Results the study describes overall, beyond this receptor: For six donors, the dominant CD3+CD56+NKG2C+ clonotypes were among the top 10 CD8+ clonotypes and accounted for roughly 1.0-8% of CD8+ T cells. Those dominant clonotypes were again the most abundant among CD3+CD56-NKG2C+ cells in a few donors, at roughly 25-65%. Whether the expanded NKG2C-expressing T cell clones were specific for HCMV antigens remained unclear.

CDR1 SGHAT and CDR2 FQNNGV were looked up in the germline V gene. The CDR3 has 13 amino acids, counting the end cysteine and phenylalanine. No DNA accompanies this entry. HCMV-specific IgG was detected in serum with a commercial ELISA kit to determine HCMV serostatus. Peripheral blood mononuclear cells were isolated from blood by Ficoll density gradient centrifugation. TCRdb shows the sequencer as Illumina HiSeq 2000. The TCR beta cDNA libraries were made using 5'RACE template switching, a step that added both a universal primer site and unique molecular identifiers. cDNA synthesis was primed from the TCR beta constant segment and was followed by two successive PCR amplification steps. Regarding the original processing steps: MIGEC was used to demultiplex reads and group reads by UMI, and MiTCR was used to assemble and quantify clonotypes. To exclude erroneous sequences, only TCR cDNA sequences supported by at least two reads were retained. The tcR package was used for downstream repertoire analysis, and clonotypes were matched across fractions by CDR3 nucleotide sequence plus V segment. VDJmatch was used to annotate antigen specificity against VDJdb, with one amino acid substitution allowed in CDR3. TCRdb reprocessed the reads and provides one entry for every CDR3 protein sequence; no DNA is given. The V and J calls here are based on TCRdb, not the publication. The table for this sample shows about 380,000 distinct CDR3 sequences. Clones ranked in the top ten supply around 5.3% of the sample.

Sequenced input: blood T cells: a sorted CD56 or NKG2C T cell subset, CD4+ or CD8+ T cells, or bulk PBMC T cells (not recorded which). This receptor was obtained from a man aged 18 to 69 in good health. The chain is encoded by TRBV11-2 joined to TRBJ2-7; TCRdb proposes TRBD1, but this gene call is untestable without DNA. The CDR3 amino acid sequence is: CASGRQADYEQYF.